What follows describes a single T cell receptor (beta chain). Its antigen is not identified. This entry belongs to a study of cytotoxic CD8 clonotypes in ibrutinib-treated CLL. Study details: Responses: about 25 partial, 2 complete; after median approximately 67 months, around 15 stayed remitted, around twelve progressed. Each sample contained, on average, approximately 250,000 productive templates and 75,000 to 95,000 productive rearrangements.

The method was immunoSEQ multiplex PCR; TCRdb's version includes in-frame clones alone and lacks a portion of them. The sample consists of some 120,000 clones, around four fifths of them appearing once. Whole-study findings and limits: Higher circulating CD8+ T-cell counts strongly accompanied higher baseline clonality, above age-matched healthy donors. Clonality showed a rise at ibrutinib response that reversed toward baseline at progression.

CDR3 length: 15 amino acids. V dropped 4 bases and J dropped 4 bases, with 16 bases sitting between them. Per the germline V gene, CDR1 is SGHNT and CDR2 is YENEEA. The receptor was derived from a human donor with chronic lymphocytic leukemia. The source was PBMCs, collected after 24 months of ibrutinib treatment. The chain joins TRBV11-3 to TRBJ2-5, with D perhaps being TRBD1 or TRBD2 (5 bases each). The CDR3 spells CASSSGTLGVETQYF. The CDR3, as DNA: TGTGCCAGCAGCTCCGGGACGTTGGGGGTAGAGACCCAGTACTTC. The complete variable domain, with remaining parts taken from reference TRBV11-3 and TRBJ2-5, reads EAGVVQSPRYKIIEKKQPVAFWCNPISGHNTLYWYLQNLGQGPELLIRYENEEAVDDSQLPKDRFSAERLKGVDSTLKIQPAELGDSAVYLCASSSGTLGVETQYFGPGTRLLVL.